The 27 T cell receptor beta chains below all came from one sample that was sequenced in a study of blood T cell repertoires in COVID-19. Using immunoSEQ multiplex PCR, the repertoire was profiled, and TCRdb retains in-frame clones only, with some absent. Found here are 80,000 or so clones, 80% to 90% of them singletons; the top ten hold over 15%. The sequencing sample was made of peripheral blood. The receptor source for this set is a woman aged 55-70 years with acute or convalescent COVID-19.

V and J are TRBV24-1 and TRBJ1-2; weak D call: TRBD1 (5 bases). Per germline, CDR1 KGHDR and CDR2 SFDVKD. The germline V and J ends were trimmed by 0 bases and 10 bases, with 14 bases remaining between them. The CDR3 length is 14 residues. CDR3 sequence reads: CATSDLLDGGHYTF. CDR3 DNA sequence: TGTGCCACCAGTGATTTGTTGGACGGCGGACACTACACCTTC.

The V and J genes are TRBV5-4 and TRBJ2-5; D may be TRBD1 (6 bases). The germline V gene has CDR1 SGHNT and CDR2 YYREEE (reference sequence). This CDR3 contains 15 residues. Trimming removed 4 bases from V and 2 bases from J, with 15 bases in between. The CDR3 protein is CASSPGQKTQETQYF. CDR3 coding DNA: TGTGCCAGCAGCCCCGGACAGAAGACTCAAGAGACCCAGTACTTC.

This chain links TRBV11-2 with TRBJ1-2, with D possibly matching TRBD1 (5 bases). V dropped 5 bases and J dropped 4 bases, with 14 bases sitting between them. The CDR3 loop spans 14 amino acids. The germline CDR1 and CDR2 sequences are SGHAT and FQNNGV. The CDR3 DNA follows: TGTGCCAGCAGCGACCCGGGCGGGGGCTATGGCTACACCTTC. Translating gives CASSDPGGGYGYTF.

This clone was counted a few times. The chain joins TRBV18 to TRBJ1-5; possible D gene TRBD1, 5 bases. Germline V gene sequence: CDR1 KGHSH, CDR2 LQKENI. The CDR3 consists of 17 residues. Trimming took 0 bases from V and 0 from J, leaving 12 bases between them. CDR3 amino acids: CASSPPGQSYSNQPQHF. CDR3 nucleotides: TGTGCCAGCTCACCACCGGGGCAGTCTTATAGCAATCAGCCCCAGCATTTT.

Of note for this clone: One end of the junction does not line up with germline, which may come from a read error. J is TRBJ2-7 and V is TRBV6-2 or TRBV6-3; tentative D call: TRBD2 (6 bases). The CDR3 spans 15 residues. Germline V lookup: CDR1 MNHEY, CDR2 SVGEGT. CDR3 in amino acids: CASSNGWGGAYEQCF. The DNA for the CDR3 is TGTGCCAGCAGCAACGGGTGGGGAGGAGCCTACGAGCAGTGCTTC.

This rearrangement joins TRBV30 to TRBJ1-5; tentative D call: TRBD1 (5 bases). The CDR3 has 14 amino acids. CDR1 and CDR2 (germline): GTSNPN, SVGIG (reference sequence). The germline V and J ends were trimmed by 0 bases and 3 bases, with 9 bases remaining between them. The CDR3 DNA reads TGTGCCTGGAGTGTATACAGGAACAATCAGCCCCAGCATTTT. Encoded protein: CAWSVYRNNQPQHF. Variable domain in full (rest from reference TRBV30 and TRBJ1-5): SQTIHQWPATLVQPVGSPLSLECTVEGTSNPNLYWYRQAAGRGLQLLFYSVGIGQISSEVPQNLSASRPQDRQFILSSKKLLLSDSGFYLCAWSVYRNNQPQHFGDGTRLSIL.

The CDR3 nucleotides read TGTGCCAGCAGAGCGACAGGGACGAGGTCGGACACCATATATTTT. Translating gives CASRATGTRSDTIYF. The rearrangement uses TRBV6-5 and TRBJ1-3, with 7 bases matching TRBD1. The V gene end was trimmed by 6 bases and the J gene end by 8 bases; junction bases not matched to a gene: 13. Germline V gene sequence: CDR1 MNHEY, CDR2 SVGAGI. The CDR3 has 15 residues.

The rearrangement uses TRBV3-1 (or the pseudogene TRBV3-2) and TRBJ2-3; TRBD2 aligns across 12 bases. Germline assignment: CDR1 LGHDT and CDR2 YNNKEL (reference sequence). The CDR3 extends over 15 amino acids. Trimming cost V 3 bases and J 7 bases; bases outside gene matches: 5. The CDR3, as DNA: TGTGCCAGCAGCCAGAAGCTAGCGGGGGGGAATACGCAGTATTTT. Translating gives CASSQKLAGGNTQYF.

The chain links TRBV7-2 to TRBJ1-3; TRBD1 matches at 9 bases. Germline V lookup: CDR1 SGHTA, CDR2 FQGNSA. V lost 4 bases, J lost 4 bases, and 5 bases stayed unmatched. The CDR3 length is 15 residues. CDR3 DNA: TGTGCCAGCAGCTCGAAAACAGGGGGCGGAAACACCATATATTTT. It specifies CASSSKTGGGNTIYF. The full variable domain, completed using reference TRBV7-2 and TRBJ1-3, is GAGVSQSPSNKVTEKGKDVELRCDPISGHTALYWYRQSLGQGLEFLIYFQGNSAPDKSGLPSDRFSAERTGGSVSTLTIQRTQQEDSAVYLCASSSKTGGGNTIYFGEGSWLTVV.

The chain uses TRBV6-5 and TRBJ1-2; the D is unclear. Trimming took 6 bases from V and 0 from J, leaving 14 bases between them. The CDR3 runs 15 residues. The germline CDR1 and CDR2 sequences are MNHEY and SVGAGI. CDR3 in amino acids: CASSLSYSANYGYTF. The DNA for the CDR3 is TGTGCCAGCAGCTTATCCTACTCTGCTAACTATGGCTACACCTTC.

V gene TRBV5-1 combines with J gene TRBJ1-1, with 7 bases matching TRBD1. After removal of 4 bases from V and 1 base from J, the junction contained 4 bases not matched to a gene. CDR3 length: 14 amino acids. Germline V gene sequence: CDR1 SGHRS, CDR2 YFSETQ. DNA of the CDR3: TGCGCCAGCAGCGGAAGGACAGGGAACACTGAAGCTTTCTTT. Encoded protein: CASSGRTGNTEAFF.

The CDR3 DNA follows: TGTGCCACCAGCACTGGGAGGGGGACCCAAGAGACCCAGTACTTC. Translation: CATSTGRGTQETQYF. The gene calls are TRBV15 and TRBJ2-5, with D perhaps matching TRBD2 (7 bases). This CDR3 spans 15 amino acids. Germline assignment: CDR1 LNHNV and CDR2 YYDKDF (reference sequence). The V end lost 4 bases, the J end lost 1 base, and 13 bases lay between the germline ends.

This clone is a singleton in its sample. This sequence joins TRBV19 and TRBJ2-1; 8 nucleotides align to TRBD1. There are 14 residues in the CDR3. The V gene end was trimmed by 3 bases and the J gene end by 6 bases; junction bases not matched to a gene: 4. Per germline, CDR1 LNHDA and CDR2 SQIVND (reference sequence). DNA for the CDR3: TGTGCCAGTAGTATCTTGGACAGGGTCAATGAGCAGTTCTTC. It specifies CASSILDRVNEQFF.

This sequence joins TRBV6-1 and TRBJ1-5, with 9 bases that match TRBD1. The junction had 13 bases not matched to a gene; V was cut back by 4 bases and J by 3 bases. Germline CDR1 MNHNS, CDR2 SASEGT. This CDR3 has 18 residues. The CDR3 protein is CASSGAVRGTGYNQPQHF. CDR3 nucleotide sequence: TGTGCCAGCAGTGGAGCGGTTAGAGGGACAGGGTACAATCAGCCCCAGCATTTT.

This clone appeared a single time. The chain links TRBV7-2 to TRBJ2-5; TRBD1 matches 9 bases. The V gene's germline CDR1 is SGHTA and CDR2 FQGNSA. Unmatched junction bases numbered 7, after V lost 4 bases and J lost 4 bases. This CDR3 region has 15 residues. For the CDR3, the DNA is TGTGCCAGCAGCTCCCAATCGGACAGGGGAGAGACCCAGTACTTC. Protein sequence: CASSSQSDRGETQYF.

V and J are TRBV11-2 and TRBJ2-7, with D perhaps matching TRBD2 (5 bases). This CDR3 contains 11 residues. Germline CDR1 SGHAT, CDR2 FQNNGV. V was pared by 6 bases and J by 7 bases, with 10 bases between. The CDR3 DNA reads TGTGCCAGCAGTCGGGGAAGGGAGCAGTACGTC. Translated, it gives CASSRGREQYV.

The chain recombines TRBV5-4 with TRBJ2-3, with D perhaps matching TRBD2 (5 bases). In germline, CDR1 is SGHNT, CDR2 YYREEE (reference sequence). There are 15 residues in the CDR3. The V end lost 0 bases, the J end lost 0 bases, and 8 bases lay between the germline ends. CDR3 nucleotide sequence: TGTGCCAGCAGCTTGGCCGGGGAAAGCACAGATACGCAGTATTTT. Its translation is CASSLAGESTDTQYF. Together with reference TRBV5-4 and TRBJ2-3, the CDR3 gives the full variable domain: ETGVTQSPTHLIKTRGQQVTLRCSSQSGHNTVSWYQQALGQGPQFIFQYYREEENGRGNFPPRFSGLQFPNYSSELNVNALELDDSALYLCASSLAGESTDTQYFGPGTRLTVL.

The chain uses TRBV11-3 and TRBJ2-1; 9 nucleotides agree with TRBD1. V gave up 0 bases and J gave up 4 bases; unmatched junction bases: 4. Germline values: CDR1 SGHNT, CDR2 YENEEA. The CDR3 consists of 16 residues. The DNA of the CDR3 is TGTGCCAGCAGCTTAGAGGGGACAGGGCCTTACAATGAGCAGTTCTTC. Amino acid sequence: CASSLEGTGPYNEQFF.

This rearrangement joins TRBV6-2 or TRBV6-3 to TRBJ1-5; D is uncertain. Trimming took 2 bases from V and 5 from J, leaving 4 bases between them. CDR1 is MNHEY and CDR2 is SVGEGT in the germline V gene. This CDR3 is 12 amino acids long. The DNA of the CDR3 is TGTGCCAGCAGTTACGGCTATCAGCCCCAGCATTTT. This gives the protein CASSYGYQPQHF.

The genes are TRBV5-1 and TRBJ1-4, with D perhaps TRBD1 (6 bases). Germline loops: CDR1 SGHRS, CDR2 YFSETQ. The CDR3 runs 15 residues. Deletions cut 5 bases from V and 4 bases from J, with 15 bases between. In nucleotides, the CDR3 is TGCGCCAGCAGAGTTACAGGGTCGAGTAATGAAAAACTGTTTTTT. The encoded protein is CASRVTGSSNEKLFF. The full variable domain, with the rest looked up from reference TRBV5-1 and TRBJ1-4, is KAGVTQTPRYLIKTRGQQVTLSCSPISGHRSVSWYQQTPGQGLQFLFEYFSETQRNKGNFPGRFSGRQFSNSRSEMNVSTLELGDSALYLCASRVTGSSNEKLFFGSGTQLSVL.

This chain connects TRBV7-2 to TRBJ1-6; no clear D gene. V lost 5 bases to trimming and J lost 0 bases, with 14 bases between them. The CDR3 has 17 residues. The germline V gene encodes CDR1 SGHTA and CDR2 FQGNSA. CDR3 sequence (DNA): TGTGCCAGCAGCCCTAGAAGTGCAGACTCCTATAATTCACCCCTCCACTTT. It is translated as CASSPRSADSYNSPLHF.

This clone was picked up a small number of times. This chain links TRBV12-3 or TRBV12-4 with TRBJ1-1; no definite D call. V was pared by 6 bases and J by 5 bases, with 13 bases between. This CDR3 is built from 13 residues. For the CDR3, the DNA is TGTGCCAGCAGGCCCGGCGTGGAGACTGAAGCTTTCTTT. Residues: CASRPGVETEAFF.

The J gene is TRBJ2-5, the V gene TRBV5-1; 8 nucleotides align to TRBD2. The V gene end was trimmed by 4 bases and the J gene end by 5 bases; junction bases not matched to a gene: 10. The germline gives CDR1 SGHRS, CDR2 YFSETQ. The CDR3 is 15 residues long. The DNA for the CDR3 is TGCGCCAGCAGCCGTTCCCGGGGGGGCGAGGAGACCCAGTACTTC. This codes for CASSRSRGGEETQYF.

Only a few counts were recorded for this clone. J is TRBJ1-1 and V is TRBV18; no clear D gene. The V end was cut by 6 bases, the J end by 11 bases, with 13 bases between. CDR3 length: 11 residues. Germline V gene sequence: CDR1 KGHSH, CDR2 LQKENI. The CDR3 coding sequence is TGTGCCAGCTCTCGCTCGGTTACGGCTTTCTTT. Protein: CASSRSVTAFF.

The chain combines TRBV2 with TRBJ2-6, with unresolved D. Trimming left V 3 bases short and J 1 base short, with 4 bases between. The germline CDR1 and CDR2 sequences are SNHLY and FYNNEI. The CDR3 spans 14 residues. CDR3 DNA sequence: TGTGCCAGCAGTGACAGGTCTGGGGCCAACGTCCTGACTTTC. Translated: CASSDRSGANVLTF.

This chain connects TRBV18 to TRBJ2-5, with D perhaps matching TRBD1 (5 bases). Trimming pared 2 bases from V and 2 bases from J, leaving 6 bases between. The CDR3 totals 13 residues. In germline, CDR1 is KGHSH, CDR2 LQKENI. In DNA form, the CDR3 reads TGTGCCAGCTCACCAAACAGGCAAGAGACCCAGTACTTC. Translated, it gives CASSPNRQETQYF. Looking up the rest from reference TRBV18 and TRBJ2-5 gives the full variable domain: NAGVMQNPRHLVRRRGQEARLRCSPMKGHSHVYWYRQLPEEGLKFMVYLQKENIIDESGMPKERFSAEFPKEGPSILRIQQVVRGDSAAYFCASSPNRQETQYFGPGTRLLVL.

This rearrangement joins TRBV2 to TRBJ2-3, with 8 bases lining up with TRBD1. The ends lost 10 bases at V and 0 bases at J; junction bases unmatched: 6. This CDR3 spans 14 amino acids. The germline V gene encodes CDR1 SNHLY and CDR2 FYNNEI. The CDR3 sequence: CANEQGDSTDTQYF. The CDR3 nucleotides are TGTGCCAATGAACAGGGGGATAGCACAGATACGCAGTATTTT.